This T cell receptor beta chain comes out of a study of CD4 T cells in relation to SARS-CoV-2 and coronaviruses. Broader study findings: The cross-reactivity analysis covered only spike protein, not other viral proteins.

As concerns this clone: Its antigen remains unknown.

The unexposed donors gave CD4+ T cells in about 2011-2018, prior to COVID-19. Naive and memory CD4+ T cell DNA was deep-sequenced without culture. Libraries were prepared by immunoSEQ multiplex PCR; TCRdb keeps only in-frame clonotypes and omits some of them. The sample records approximately 59,000 clones, 85% to 90% being singletons. Germline CDR1 reads SGHAT; CDR2 reads FQNNGV. The CDR3 is made up of 16 amino acids. V shed 6 bases and J 12 bases; nucleotides not matched to a gene: 15. The receptor was isolated from a human donor in good health. This sequence joins TRBV11-2 and TRBJ2-1; 12 bases match TRBD2. Sequenced input: memory CD4+ T cells from PBMCs. The CDR3, as DNA: TGTGCCAGCAGTCCTCGAACTAGCGGGAGGCAAACTGGGCAGTTCTTC. Protein: CASSPRTSGRQTGQFF.